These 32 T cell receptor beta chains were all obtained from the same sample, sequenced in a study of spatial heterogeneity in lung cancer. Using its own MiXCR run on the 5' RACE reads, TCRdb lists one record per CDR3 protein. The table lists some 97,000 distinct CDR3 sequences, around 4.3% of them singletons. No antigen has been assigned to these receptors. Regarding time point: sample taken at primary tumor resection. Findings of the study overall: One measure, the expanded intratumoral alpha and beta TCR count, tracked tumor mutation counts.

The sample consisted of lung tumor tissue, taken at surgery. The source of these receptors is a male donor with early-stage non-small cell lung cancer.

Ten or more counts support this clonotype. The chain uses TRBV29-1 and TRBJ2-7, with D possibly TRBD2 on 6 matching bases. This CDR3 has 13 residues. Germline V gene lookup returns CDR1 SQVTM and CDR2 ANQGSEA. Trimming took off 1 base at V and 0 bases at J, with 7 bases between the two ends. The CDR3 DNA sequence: TGCAGCGTTGAAGTGGGAGGCTCCTACGAGCAGTACTTC. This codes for CSVEVGGSYEQYF.

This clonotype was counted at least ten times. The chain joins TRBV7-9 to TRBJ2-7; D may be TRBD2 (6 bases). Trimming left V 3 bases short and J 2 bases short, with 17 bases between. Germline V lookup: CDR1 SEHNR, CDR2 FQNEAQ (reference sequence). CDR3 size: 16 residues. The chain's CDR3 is CASSLVLGGDPYEQYF. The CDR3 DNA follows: TGTGCCAGCAGCTTGGTCCTCGGGGGAGACCCCTACGAGCAGTACTTC.

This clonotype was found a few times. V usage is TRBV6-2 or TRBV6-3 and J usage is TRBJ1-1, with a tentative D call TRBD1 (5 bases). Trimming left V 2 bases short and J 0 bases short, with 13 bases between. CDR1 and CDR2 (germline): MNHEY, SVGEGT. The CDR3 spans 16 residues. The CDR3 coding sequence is TGTGCCAGCAGTTACCCACTTTGGGGGGTGAACACTGAAGCTTTCTTT. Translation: CASSYPLWGVNTEAFF.

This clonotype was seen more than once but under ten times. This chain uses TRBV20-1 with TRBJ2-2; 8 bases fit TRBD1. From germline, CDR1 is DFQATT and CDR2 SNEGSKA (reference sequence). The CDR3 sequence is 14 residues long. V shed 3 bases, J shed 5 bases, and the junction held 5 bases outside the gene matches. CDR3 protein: CSAREGQGTGELFF. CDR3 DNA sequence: TGCAGTGCTAGGGAAGGACAGGGTACCGGGGAGCTGTTTTTT.

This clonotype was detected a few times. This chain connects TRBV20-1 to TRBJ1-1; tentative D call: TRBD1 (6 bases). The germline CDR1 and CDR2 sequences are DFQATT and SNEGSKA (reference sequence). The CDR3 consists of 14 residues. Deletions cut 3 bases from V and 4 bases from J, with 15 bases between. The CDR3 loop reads CSARESRGITEAFF. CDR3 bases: TGCAGTGCTAGGGAATCCAGGGGCATCACTGAAGCTTTCTTT.

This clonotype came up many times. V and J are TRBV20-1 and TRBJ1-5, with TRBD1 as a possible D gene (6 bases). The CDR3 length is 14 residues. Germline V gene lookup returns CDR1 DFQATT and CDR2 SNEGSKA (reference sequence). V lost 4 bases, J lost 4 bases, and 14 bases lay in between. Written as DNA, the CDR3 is TGCAGTGCTATATTCCAGGGGAAAAATCAGCCCCAGCATTTT. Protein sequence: CSAIFQGKNQPQHF.

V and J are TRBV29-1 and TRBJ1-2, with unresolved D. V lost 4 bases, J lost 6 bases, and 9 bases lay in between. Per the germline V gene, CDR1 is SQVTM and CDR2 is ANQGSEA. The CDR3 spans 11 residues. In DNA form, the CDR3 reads TGCAGCGTTGCATTCATCCATGGCTACACCTTC. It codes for CSVAFIHGYTF.

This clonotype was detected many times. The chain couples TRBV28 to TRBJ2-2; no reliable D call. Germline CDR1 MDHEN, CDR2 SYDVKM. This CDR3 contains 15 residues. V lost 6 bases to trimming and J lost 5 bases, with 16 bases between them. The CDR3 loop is CASRLKDVGTGELFF. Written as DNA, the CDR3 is TGTGCCAGCAGGCTAAAGGACGTGGGGACCGGGGAGCTGTTTTTT.

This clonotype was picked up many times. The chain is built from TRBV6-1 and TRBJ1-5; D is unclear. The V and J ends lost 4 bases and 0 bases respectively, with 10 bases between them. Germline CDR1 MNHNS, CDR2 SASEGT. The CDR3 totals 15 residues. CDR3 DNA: TGTGCCAGCAGTGTATCTTACGTTAGCAATCAGCCCCAGCATTTT. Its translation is CASSVSYVSNQPQHF.

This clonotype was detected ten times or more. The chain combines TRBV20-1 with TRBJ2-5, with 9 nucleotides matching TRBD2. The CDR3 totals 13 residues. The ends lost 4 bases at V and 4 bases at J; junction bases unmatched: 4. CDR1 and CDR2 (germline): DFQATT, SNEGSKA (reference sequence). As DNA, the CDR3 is TGCAGTGCTATAGCGGGAGTTGGAGAGACCCAGTACTTC. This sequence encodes CSAIAGVGETQYF.

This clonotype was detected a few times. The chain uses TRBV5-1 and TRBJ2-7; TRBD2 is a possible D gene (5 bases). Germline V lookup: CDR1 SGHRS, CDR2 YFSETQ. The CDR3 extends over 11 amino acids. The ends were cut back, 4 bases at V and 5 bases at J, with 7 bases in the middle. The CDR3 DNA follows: TGCGCCAGCAGCGACGGGGACGAGCAGTACTTC. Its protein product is CASSDGDEQYF.

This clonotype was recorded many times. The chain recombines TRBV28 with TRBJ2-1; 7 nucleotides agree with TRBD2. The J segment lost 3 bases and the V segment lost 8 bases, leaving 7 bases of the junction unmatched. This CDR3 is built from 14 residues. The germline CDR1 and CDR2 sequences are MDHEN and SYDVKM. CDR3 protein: CASGILADYNEQFF. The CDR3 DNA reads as TGTGCCAGCGGGATCCTAGCGGACTACAATGAGCAGTTCTTC.

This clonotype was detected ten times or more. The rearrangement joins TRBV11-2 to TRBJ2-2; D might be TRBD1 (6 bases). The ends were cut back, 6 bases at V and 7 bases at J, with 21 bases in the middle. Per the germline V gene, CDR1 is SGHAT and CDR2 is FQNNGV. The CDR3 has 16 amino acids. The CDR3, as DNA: TGTGCCAGCAGACTCCCGGGACAAACACTCGGCGGGGAGCTGTTTTTT. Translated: CASRLPGQTLGGELFF.

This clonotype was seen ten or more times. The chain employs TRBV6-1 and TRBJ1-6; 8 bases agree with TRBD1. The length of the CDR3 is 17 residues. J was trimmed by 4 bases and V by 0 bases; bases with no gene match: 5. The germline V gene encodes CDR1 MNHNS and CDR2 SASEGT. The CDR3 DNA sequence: TGTGCCAGCAGTGAAGCGGAACAGGGGGGATATAATTCACCCCTCCACTTT. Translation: CASSEAEQGGYNSPLHF.

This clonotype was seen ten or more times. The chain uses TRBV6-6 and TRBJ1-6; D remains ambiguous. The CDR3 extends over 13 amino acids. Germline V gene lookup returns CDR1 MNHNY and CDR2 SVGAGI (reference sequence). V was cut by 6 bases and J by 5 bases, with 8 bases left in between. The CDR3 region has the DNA TGTGCCAGCAGCCCTAGCAATAATTCACCCCTCCACTTT. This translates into CASSPSNNSPLHF.

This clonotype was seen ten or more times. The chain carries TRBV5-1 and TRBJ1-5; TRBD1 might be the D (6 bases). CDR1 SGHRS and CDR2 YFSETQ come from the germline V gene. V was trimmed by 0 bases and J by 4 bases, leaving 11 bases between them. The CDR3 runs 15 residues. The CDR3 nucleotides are TGCGCCAGCAGCTTGGGGGACACCTCTAATCAGCCCCAGCATTTT. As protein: CASSLGDTSNQPQHF.

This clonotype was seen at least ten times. CDR3 nucleotides: TGTGCCACCAGCAGAGATAGGAGTCAGTACGAGCAGTACTTC. It translates to CATSRDRSQYEQYF. The gene calls are TRBV15 and TRBJ2-7; no definite D call. V gave up 0 bases and J gave up 4 bases, with 10 bases separating them. The CDR3 is 14 residues long. The germline V gene has CDR1 LNHNV and CDR2 YYDKDF (reference sequence).

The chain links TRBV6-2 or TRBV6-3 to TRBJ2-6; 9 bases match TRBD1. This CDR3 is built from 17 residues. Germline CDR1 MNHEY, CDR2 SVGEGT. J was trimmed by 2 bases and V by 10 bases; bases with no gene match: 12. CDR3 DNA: TGTGCCACCGACAGCGGGACAGGGAGGCCTGGGGCCAACGTCCTGACTTTC. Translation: CATDSGTGRPGANVLTF.

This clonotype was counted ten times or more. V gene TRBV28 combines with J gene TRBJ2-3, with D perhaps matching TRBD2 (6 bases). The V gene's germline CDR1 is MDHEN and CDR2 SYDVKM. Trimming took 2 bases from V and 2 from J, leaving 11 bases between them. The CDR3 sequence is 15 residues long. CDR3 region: CASSLPAGYTDTQYF. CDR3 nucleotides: TGTGCCAGCAGTTTACCAGCGGGCTACACAGATACGCAGTATTTT.

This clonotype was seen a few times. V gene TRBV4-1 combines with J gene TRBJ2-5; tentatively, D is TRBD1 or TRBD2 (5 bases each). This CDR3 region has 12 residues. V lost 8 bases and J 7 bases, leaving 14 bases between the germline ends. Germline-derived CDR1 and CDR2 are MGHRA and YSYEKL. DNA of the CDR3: TGCGCCAGCGCAACTACTAGGGGGACCCAGTACTTC. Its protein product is CASATTRGTQYF.

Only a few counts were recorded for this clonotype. The CDR3 nucleotides are TGCAGTGCTAGCCCGCGGCGGGGCGGAACAGATACGCAGTATTTT. Translating it yields CSASPRRGGTDTQYF. The chain recombines TRBV20-1 with TRBJ2-3, with a tentative D call TRBD2 (6 bases). CDR3 size: 15 residues. Trimming shortened V by 3 bases and J by 3 bases, and 16 bases separated the two germline ends. Germline V CDR1 and CDR2: DFQATT, SNEGSKA (reference sequence).

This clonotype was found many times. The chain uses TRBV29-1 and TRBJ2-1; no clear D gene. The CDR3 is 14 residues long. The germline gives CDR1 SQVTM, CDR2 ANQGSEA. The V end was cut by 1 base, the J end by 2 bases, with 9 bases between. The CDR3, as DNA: TGCAGCGTTGAAGGTGGCTTCACCTACAATGAGCAGTTCTTC. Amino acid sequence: CSVEGGFTYNEQFF.

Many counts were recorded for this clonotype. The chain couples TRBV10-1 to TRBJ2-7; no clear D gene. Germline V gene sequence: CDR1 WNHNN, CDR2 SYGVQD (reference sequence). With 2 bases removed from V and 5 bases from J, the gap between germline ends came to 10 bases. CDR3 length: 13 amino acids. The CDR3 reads CASSEVSSNEQYF. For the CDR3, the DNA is TGCGCCAGCAGTGAGGTTTCTTCCAACGAGCAGTACTTC.

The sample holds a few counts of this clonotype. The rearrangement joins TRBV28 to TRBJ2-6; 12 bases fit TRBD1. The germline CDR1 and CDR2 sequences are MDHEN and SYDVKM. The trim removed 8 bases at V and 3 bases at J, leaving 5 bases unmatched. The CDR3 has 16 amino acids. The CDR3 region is CASSGTGGVGANVLTF. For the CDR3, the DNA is TGTGCCAGCTCCGGGACAGGGGGCGTTGGGGCCAACGTCCTGACTTTC.

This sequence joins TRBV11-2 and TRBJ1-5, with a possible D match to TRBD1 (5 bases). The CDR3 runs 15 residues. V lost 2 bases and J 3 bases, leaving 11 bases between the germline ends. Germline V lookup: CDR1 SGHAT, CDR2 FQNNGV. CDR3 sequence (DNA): TGTGCCAGCAGCTTACGGGGGGGTTACAATCAGCCCCAGCATTTT. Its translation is CASSLRGGYNQPQHF. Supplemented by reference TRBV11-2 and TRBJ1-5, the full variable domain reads EAGVAQSPRYKIIEKRQSVAFWCNPISGHATLYWYQQILGQGPKLLIQFQNNGVVDDSQLPKDRFSAERLKGVDSTLKIQPAKLEDSAVYLCASSLRGGYNQPQHFGDGTRLSIL.

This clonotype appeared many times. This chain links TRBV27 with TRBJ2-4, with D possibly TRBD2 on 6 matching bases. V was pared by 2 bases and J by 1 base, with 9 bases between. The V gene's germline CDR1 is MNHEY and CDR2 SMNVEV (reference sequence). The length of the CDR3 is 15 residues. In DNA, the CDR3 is TGTGCCAGCAGTTTACGGGGGACGGCCAAAAACATTCAGTACTTC. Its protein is CASSLRGTAKNIQYF.

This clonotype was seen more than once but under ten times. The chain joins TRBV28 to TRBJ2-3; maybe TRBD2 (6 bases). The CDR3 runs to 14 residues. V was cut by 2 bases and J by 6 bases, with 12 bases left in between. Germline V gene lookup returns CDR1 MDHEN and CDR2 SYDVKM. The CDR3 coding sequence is TGTGCCAGCAGTTTAACGGAGGGCCCCGATACGCAGTATTTT. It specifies CASSLTEGPDTQYF.

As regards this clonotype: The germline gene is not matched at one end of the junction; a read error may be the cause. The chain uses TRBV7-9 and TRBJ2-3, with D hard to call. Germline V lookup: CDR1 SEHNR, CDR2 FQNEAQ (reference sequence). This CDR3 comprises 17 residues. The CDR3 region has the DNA TGTGCCAGCAGACCCTCTACGGCTCGCCCAAGCATAGATACGCAGTATTTT. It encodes CASRPSTARPSIDTQYF. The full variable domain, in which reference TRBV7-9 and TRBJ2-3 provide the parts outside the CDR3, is DTGVSQNPRHKITKRGQNVTFRCDPISEHNRLYWYRQTLGQGPEFLTYFQNEAQLEKSRLLSDRFSAERPKGSFSTLEIQRTEQGDSAMYLCASRPSTARPSIDTQYFGPGTRLTVL.

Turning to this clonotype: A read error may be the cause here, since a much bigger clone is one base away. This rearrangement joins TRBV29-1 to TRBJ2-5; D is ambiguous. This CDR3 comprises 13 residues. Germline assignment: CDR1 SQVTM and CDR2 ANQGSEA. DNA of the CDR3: TGCAGCGGTACTCGACCGGCCCAAGAGACCCGGTACTTC. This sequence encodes CSGTRPAQETRYF.

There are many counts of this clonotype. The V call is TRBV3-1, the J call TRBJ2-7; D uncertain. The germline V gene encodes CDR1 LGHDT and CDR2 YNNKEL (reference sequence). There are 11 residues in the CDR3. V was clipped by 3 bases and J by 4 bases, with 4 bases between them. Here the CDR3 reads CASSHIYEQYF. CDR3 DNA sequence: TGTGCCAGCAGCCACATTTACGAGCAGTACTTC.

The CDR3 DNA is TGTGCCAGCAGCCCCCACGAATCCGGGACAGGTACCTACGAGCAGTACTTC. Translated: CASSPHESGTGTYEQYF. The chain joins TRBV9 to TRBJ2-7, with 8 bases identical to TRBD1. With 4 bases clipped from V and 2 bases from J, the junction kept 14 bases outside the gene matches. This CDR3 has 17 amino acids. The germline V gene encodes CDR1 SGDLS and CDR2 YYNGEE.

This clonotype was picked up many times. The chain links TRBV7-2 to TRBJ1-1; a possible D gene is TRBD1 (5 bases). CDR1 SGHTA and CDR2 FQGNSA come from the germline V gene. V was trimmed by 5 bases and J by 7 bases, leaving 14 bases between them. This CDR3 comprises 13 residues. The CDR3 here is CASSLHTGNEAFF. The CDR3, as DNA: TGTGCCAGCAGCCTTCACACAGGAAATGAAGCTTTCTTT.